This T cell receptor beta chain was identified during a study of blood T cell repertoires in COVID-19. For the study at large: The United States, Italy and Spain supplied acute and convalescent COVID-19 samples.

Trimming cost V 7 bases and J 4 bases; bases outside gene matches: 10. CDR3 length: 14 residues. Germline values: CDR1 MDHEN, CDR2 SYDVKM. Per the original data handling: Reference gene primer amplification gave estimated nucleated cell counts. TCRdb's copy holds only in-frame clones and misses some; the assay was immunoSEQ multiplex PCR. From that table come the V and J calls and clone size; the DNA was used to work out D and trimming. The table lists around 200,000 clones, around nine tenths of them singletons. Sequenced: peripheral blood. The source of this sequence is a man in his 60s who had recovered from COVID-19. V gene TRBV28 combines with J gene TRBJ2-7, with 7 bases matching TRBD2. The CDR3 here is CASTGGRSPYEQYF. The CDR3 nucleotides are TGTGCCAGCACAGGCGGGAGAAGCCCATACGAGCAGTACTTC.